This T cell receptor beta chain was recovered during a study of cytomegalovirus exposure and HLA in healthy donors. The germline CDR1 and CDR2 sequences are LGHNA and YNFKEQ. V trimming: 2 bases; J trimming: 4 bases; junction bases outside the gene matches: 4. The CDR3 contains 15 residues. This clone appeared once. In the PCR, 60 Vbeta and 13 Jbeta primers were used. Using immunoSEQ multiplex PCR, the repertoire was profiled, and TCRdb retains in-frame clones only, with some absent. The table lists some 150,000 clones, 75% to 80% of them singletons. This receptor was obtained from a woman aged 30 to 39 in good health and CMV-seronegative. The chain carries TRBV4-2 and TRBJ2-7; 11 bases are a match to TRBD1. Material for sequencing was PBMCs. The CDR3 loop reads CASSQSGTGGYEQYF. The CDR3 DNA reads TGTGCCAGCAGCCAATCCGGGACAGGGGGATACGAGCAGTACTTC.